This T cell receptor (beta chain) was captured in a study of early T cells in non-severe SARS-CoV-2 infection. Unique molecular identifiers were attached to individual cDNA molecules. TCRdb processed the 5' RACE reads anew with MiXCR; each CDR3 protein has one entry. The data show some 73,000 distinct CDR3 sequences, with approximately 12% seen just once and roughly 3.2% held by the top ten. This clonotype was sampled from an adult who was a healthcare worker with PCR-confirmed SARS-CoV-2 infection or an uninfected control (not recorded which). The sequencing sample was made of whole blood.

CDR3 region: CASSESEGNQPQHF. Written as DNA, the CDR3 is TGTGCCAGCAGTGAATCGGAAGGCAATCAGCCCCAGCATTTT. V usage is TRBV25-1 and J usage is TRBJ1-5; D remains ambiguous. Trimming shortened V by 1 base and J by 2 bases, and 6 bases separated the two germline ends. Per germline, CDR1 MGHDK and CDR2 SYGVNS. The CDR3 sequence is 14 residues long.